The clone carrying this TCR beta chain was seen a handful of times. Germline values: CDR1 SGHDT, CDR2 YYEEEE. The CDR3 runs to 16 residues. V lost 1 base, J lost 3 bases, and 15 bases lay in between. RNA transcripts yielded amplified TCR beta CDR3 regions. In the first-round RT-PCR of the TCR CDR3, the HTBI primer set was used. TCRdb re-derived calls from the multiplex PCR reads in MiXCR, one entry per CDR3 protein. The sample contains fewer than 450,000 distinct CDR3 sequences, roughly a sixth of which appear only once. This record belongs to a study of T cells in Graves' hyperthyroidism and ophthalmopathy. In the study overall: Sampling of peripheral blood happened at initial diagnosis, prior to any treatment.

V usage is TRBV5-6 and J usage is TRBJ2-3; D is possibly TRBD2 (5 bases). The clonotype comes from a woman aged 30 to 39 with Graves' hyperthyroidism that later progressed to Graves' ophthalmopathy. The sequenced material came from blood. The DNA for the CDR3 is TGTGCCAGCAGCTTGTACCAAAGACGGGGAACAGATACGCAGTATTTT. Translating it yields CASSLYQRRGTDTQYF.